This entry features one T cell receptor (beta chain) sequence. Its antigen is undetermined. V was shortened by 2 bases and J by 5 bases, with 9 bases between the two germline ends. Germline V gives CDR1 MDHEN, CDR2 SYDVKM. The CDR3 consists of 14 residues. This specimen belongs to a study of beta chain features in type 1 diabetes. Study-wide results and caveats: A greater similarity of naive, central memory and Treg TCRB repertoires was seen among patients than among healthy donors.

Sequencing targeted expressed TCRB transcripts, as all isolated RNA had been reverse transcribed. Data came from immunoSEQ multiplex PCR; TCRdb stores just in-frame clones and leaves some out. Of more than 150,000 clones in the sample, less than 9.5% were seen once. A single heparinised draw of approximately 0.11 L on average was taken per donor. Each of the CD4+ naive, central memory, regulatory and stem cell-like memory populations was sorted via CD45RO/CCR7/CD25/CD127/CD95/CD27. This chain connects TRBV28 to TRBJ2-2; D may be TRBD1 (5 bases). Material: central memory CD4+ T cells from blood. The clonotype comes from a young woman in good health. The CDR3 spells CASSLGQGTGELFF. Written as DNA, the CDR3 is TGTGCCAGCAGTTTAGGGCAGGGTACCGGGGAGCTGTTTTTT. Full variable domain (rest looked up from reference TRBV28 and TRBJ2-2): DVKVTQSSRYLVKRTGEKVFLECVQDMDHENMFWYRQDPGLGLRLIYFSYDVKMKEKGDIPEGYSVSREKKERFSLILESASTNQTSMYLCASSLGQGTGELFFGEGSRLTVL.